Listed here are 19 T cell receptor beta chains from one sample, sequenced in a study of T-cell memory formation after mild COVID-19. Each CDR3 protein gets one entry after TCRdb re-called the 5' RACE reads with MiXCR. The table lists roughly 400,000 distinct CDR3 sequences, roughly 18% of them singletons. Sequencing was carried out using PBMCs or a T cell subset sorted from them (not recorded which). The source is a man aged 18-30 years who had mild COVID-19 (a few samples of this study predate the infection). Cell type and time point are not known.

CDR3: CASRPGLAGDTQYF. The CDR3 DNA reads as TGCGCCAGCCGCCCGGGACTAGCGGGGGATACGCAGTATTTT. V usage is TRBV10-2 and J usage is TRBJ2-3, with 13 bases fitting TRBD2. CDR1 is WSHSY and CDR2 is SAAADI in the germline V gene. V gave up 8 bases and J gave up 6 bases; unmatched junction bases: 5. The CDR3 covers 14 residues.

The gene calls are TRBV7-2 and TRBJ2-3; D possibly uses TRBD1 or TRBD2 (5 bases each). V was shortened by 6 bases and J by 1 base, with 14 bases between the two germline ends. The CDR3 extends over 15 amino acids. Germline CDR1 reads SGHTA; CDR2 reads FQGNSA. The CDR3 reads CASSQWGIGTDTQYF. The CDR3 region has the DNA TGTGCCAGCAGTCAATGGGGGATCGGCACAGATACGCAGTATTTT.

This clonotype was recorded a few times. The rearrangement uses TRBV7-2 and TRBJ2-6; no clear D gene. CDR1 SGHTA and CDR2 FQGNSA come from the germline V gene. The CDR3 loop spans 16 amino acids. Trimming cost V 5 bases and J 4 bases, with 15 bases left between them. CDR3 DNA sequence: TGTGCCAGCAGCCCCCGGTGGGTGTCAGGGGCCAACGTCCTGACTTTC. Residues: CASSPRWVSGANVLTF.

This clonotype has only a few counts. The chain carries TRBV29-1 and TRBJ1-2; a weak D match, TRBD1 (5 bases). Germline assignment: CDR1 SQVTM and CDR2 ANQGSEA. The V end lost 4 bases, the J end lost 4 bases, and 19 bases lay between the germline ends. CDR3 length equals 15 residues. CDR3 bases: TGCAGCGTTGGGGGACGAGTCAAGGGAACCTATGGCTACACCTTC. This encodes CSVGGRVKGTYGYTF.

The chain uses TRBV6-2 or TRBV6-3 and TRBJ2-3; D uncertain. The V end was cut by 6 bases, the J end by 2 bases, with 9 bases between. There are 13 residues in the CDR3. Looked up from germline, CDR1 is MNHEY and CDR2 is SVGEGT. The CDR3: CASSLWPTDTQYF. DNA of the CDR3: TGTGCCAGCAGCCTTTGGCCCACAGATACGCAGTATTTT.

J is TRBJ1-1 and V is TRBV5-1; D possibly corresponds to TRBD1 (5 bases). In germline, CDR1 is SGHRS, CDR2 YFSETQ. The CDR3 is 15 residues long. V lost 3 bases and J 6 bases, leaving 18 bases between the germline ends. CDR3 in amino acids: CASSSRDRPKAEAFF. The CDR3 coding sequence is TGCGCCAGCAGCTCCCGGGACCGACCGAAGGCTGAAGCTTTCTTT.

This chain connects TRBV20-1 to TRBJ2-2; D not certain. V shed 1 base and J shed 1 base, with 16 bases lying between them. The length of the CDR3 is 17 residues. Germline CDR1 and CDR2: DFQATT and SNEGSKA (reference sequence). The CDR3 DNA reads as TGCAGTGCTAGAGGCGGACCCCAAAGCCTGAACACCGGGGAGCTGTTTTTT. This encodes CSARGGPQSLNTGELFF.

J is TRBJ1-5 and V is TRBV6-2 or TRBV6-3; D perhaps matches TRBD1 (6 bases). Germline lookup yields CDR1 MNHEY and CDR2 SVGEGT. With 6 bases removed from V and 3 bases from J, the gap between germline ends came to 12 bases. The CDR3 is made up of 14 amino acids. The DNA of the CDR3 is TGTGCCAGCAGCGTGAGGACAGACAATCAGCCCCAGCATTTT. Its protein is CASSVRTDNQPQHF.

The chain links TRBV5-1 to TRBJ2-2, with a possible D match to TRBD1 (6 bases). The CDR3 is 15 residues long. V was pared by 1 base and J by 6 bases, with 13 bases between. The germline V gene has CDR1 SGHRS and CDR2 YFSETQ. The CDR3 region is CASSLLPRQAGELFF. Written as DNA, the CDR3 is TGCGCCAGCAGCTTGTTACCTAGACAGGCCGGGGAGCTGTTTTTT.

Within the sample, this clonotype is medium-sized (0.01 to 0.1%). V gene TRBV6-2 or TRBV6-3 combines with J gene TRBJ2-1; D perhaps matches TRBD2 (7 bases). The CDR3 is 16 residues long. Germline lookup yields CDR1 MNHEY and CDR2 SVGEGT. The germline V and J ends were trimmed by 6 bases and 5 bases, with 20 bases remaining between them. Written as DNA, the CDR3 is TGTGCCAGCAGATACCTAGCGGAGGGGGGGCACAATGAGCAGTTCTTC. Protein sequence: CASRYLAEGGHNEQFF.

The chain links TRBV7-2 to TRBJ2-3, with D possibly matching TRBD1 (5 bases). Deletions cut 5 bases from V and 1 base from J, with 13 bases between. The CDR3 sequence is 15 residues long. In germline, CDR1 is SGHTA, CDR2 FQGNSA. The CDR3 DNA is TGTGCCAGCAGCCGGTGGGGCGACCGCACAGATACGCAGTATTTT. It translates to CASSRWGDRTDTQYF.

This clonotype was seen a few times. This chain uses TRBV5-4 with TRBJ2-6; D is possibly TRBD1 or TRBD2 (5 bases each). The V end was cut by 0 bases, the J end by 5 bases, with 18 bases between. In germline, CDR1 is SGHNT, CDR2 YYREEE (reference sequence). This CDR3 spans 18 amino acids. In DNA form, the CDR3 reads TGTGCCAGCAGCTTGGCTAGACACGGGACCCTGAGGGCCAACGTCCTGACTTTC. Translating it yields CASSLARHGTLRANVLTF.

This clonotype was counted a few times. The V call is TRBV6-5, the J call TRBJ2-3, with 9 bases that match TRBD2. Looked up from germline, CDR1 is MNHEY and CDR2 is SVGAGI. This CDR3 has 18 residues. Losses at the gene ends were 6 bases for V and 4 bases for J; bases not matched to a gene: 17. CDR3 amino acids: CASRHRSPRGGASDTQYF. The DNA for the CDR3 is TGTGCCAGCAGGCACCGCTCCCCTCGCGGGGGGGCTTCAGATACGCAGTATTTT.

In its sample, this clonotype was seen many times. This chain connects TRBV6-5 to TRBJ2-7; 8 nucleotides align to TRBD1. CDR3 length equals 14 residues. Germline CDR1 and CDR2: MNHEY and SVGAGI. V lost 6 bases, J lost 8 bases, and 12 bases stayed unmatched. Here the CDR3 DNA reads TGTGCCAGCAGCCCTCCGGGACAGGTTGAACAGCAGTACTTC. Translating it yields CASSPPGQVEQQYF.

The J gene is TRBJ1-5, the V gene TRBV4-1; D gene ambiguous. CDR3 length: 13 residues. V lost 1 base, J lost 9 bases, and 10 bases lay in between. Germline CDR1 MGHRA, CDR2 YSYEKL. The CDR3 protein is CASSQGPAGPQHF. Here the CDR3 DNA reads TGCGCCAGCAGCCAAGGACCGGCGGGGCCCCAGCATTTT.

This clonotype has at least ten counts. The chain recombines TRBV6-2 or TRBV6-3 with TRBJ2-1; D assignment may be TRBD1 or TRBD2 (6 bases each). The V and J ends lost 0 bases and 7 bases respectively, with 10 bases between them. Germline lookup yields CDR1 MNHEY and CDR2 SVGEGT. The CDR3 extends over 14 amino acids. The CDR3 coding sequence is TGTGCCAGCAGTTACTCGGGGGGCCCAAATGAGCAGTTCTTC. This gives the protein CASSYSGGPNEQFF.

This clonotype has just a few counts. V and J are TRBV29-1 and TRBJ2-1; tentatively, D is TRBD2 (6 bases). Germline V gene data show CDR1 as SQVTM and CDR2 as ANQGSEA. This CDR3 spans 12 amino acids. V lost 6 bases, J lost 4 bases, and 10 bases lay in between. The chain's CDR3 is CSVRETYNEQFF. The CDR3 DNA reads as TGCAGCGTACGGGAGACATACAATGAGCAGTTCTTC.

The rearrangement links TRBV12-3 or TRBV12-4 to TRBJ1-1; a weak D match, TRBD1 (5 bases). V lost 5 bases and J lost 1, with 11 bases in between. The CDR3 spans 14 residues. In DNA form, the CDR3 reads TGTGCCAGCAGTCCCATGACAGCGAACACTGAAGCTTTCTTT. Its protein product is CASSPMTANTEAFF.

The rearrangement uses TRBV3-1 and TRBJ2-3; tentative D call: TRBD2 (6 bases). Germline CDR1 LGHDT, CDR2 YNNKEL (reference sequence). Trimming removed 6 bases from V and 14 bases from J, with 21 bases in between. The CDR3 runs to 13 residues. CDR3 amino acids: CASSRRGREERYF. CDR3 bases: TGTGCCAGCAGTCGCCGGGGCAGGGAGGAACGGTATTTT.